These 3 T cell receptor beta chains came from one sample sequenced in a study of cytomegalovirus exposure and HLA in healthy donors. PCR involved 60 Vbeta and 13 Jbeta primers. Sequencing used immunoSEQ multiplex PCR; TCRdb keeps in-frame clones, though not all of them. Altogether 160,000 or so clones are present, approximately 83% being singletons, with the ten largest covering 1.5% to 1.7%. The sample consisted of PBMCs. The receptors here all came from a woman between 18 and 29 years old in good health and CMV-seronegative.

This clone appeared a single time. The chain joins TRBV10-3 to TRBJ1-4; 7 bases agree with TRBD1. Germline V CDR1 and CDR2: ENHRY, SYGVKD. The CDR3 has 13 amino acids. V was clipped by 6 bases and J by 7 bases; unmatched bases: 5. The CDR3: CAIRRQGGEKLFF. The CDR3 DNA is TGTGCCATCAGGCGACAGGGCGGTGAAAAACTGTTTTTT.

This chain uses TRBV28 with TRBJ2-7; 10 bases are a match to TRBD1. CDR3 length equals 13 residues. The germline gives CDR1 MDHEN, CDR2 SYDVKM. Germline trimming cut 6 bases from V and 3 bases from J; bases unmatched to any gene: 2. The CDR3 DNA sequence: TGTGCCAGCAGGGACAGGGGGGACTACGAGCAGTACTTC. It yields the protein CASRDRGDYEQYF.

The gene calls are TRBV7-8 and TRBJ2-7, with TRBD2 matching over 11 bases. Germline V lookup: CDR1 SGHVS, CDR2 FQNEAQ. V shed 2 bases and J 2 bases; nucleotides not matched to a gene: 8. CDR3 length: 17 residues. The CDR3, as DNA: TGTGCCAGCAGCTTATTCACTAGCGGGGGCTTCACCTACGAGCAGTACTTC. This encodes CASSLFTSGGFTYEQYF. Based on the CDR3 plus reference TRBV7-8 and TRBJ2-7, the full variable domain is GAGVSQSPRYKVAKRGQDVALRCDPISGHVSLFWYQQALGQGPEFLTYFQNEAQLDKSGLPSDRFFAERPEGSVSTLKIQRTQQEDSAVYLCASSLFTSGGFTYEQYFGPGTRLTVT.